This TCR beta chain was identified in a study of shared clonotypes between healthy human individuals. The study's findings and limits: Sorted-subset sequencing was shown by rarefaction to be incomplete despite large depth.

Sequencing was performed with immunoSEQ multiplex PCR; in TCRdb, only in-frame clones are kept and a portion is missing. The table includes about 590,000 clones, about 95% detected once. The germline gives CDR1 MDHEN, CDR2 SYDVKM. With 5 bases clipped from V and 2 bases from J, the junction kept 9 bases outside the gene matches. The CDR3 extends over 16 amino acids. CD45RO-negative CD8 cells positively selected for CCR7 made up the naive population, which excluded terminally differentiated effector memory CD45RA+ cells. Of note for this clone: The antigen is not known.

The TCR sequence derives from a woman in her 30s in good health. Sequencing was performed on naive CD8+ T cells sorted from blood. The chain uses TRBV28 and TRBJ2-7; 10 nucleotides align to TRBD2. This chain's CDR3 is CASSIPTSGIAYEQYF. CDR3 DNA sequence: TGTGCCAGCAGTATCCCTACTAGCGGGATAGCCTACGAGCAGTACTTC. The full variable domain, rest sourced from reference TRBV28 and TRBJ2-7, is DVKVTQSSRYLVKRTGEKVFLECVQDMDHENMFWYRQDPGLGLRLIYFSYDVKMKEKGDIPEGYSVSREKKERFSLILESASTNQTSMYLCASSIPTSGIAYEQYFGPGTRLTVT.